The 9 T cell receptor beta chains listed next were all sequenced from one sample in a study of graft-versus-host responses after intestinal transplantation. Sequencing was performed with immunoSEQ multiplex PCR; in TCRdb, only in-frame clones are kept and a portion is missing. The sample yields just under 100,000 clones, over 75% seen once. Sequencing used PBMCs, obtained roughly 68 weeks after intestinal transplant. These receptors came from a human patient who received an intestinal transplant, so some T cells may come from the graft donor.

The CDR3 sequence: CASSYWGTLDSPLHF. The CDR3 DNA is TGTGCCAGCAGTTACTGGGGGACATTGGATTCACCCCTCCACTTT. The chain couples TRBV6-6 to TRBJ1-6; D might be TRBD1 (6 bases). The V gene lost 1 base and the J gene lost 8 bases, with 12 bases spanning the gap. The CDR3 covers 15 residues. Germline CDR1 is MNHNY and CDR2 is SVGAGI (reference sequence).

The V gene is TRBV29-1, the J gene TRBJ1-2; perhaps TRBD1 as D (6 bases). This CDR3 is built from 12 residues. Per germline, CDR1 SQVTM and CDR2 ANQGSEA. Trimming removed 2 bases at V and 4 bases at J, with 8 bases between. The CDR3 sequence: CSVEWDIYGYTF. The DNA for the CDR3 is TGCAGCGTTGAATGGGACATCTATGGCTACACCTTC.

The count of this clone is one. V usage is TRBV5-1 and J usage is TRBJ1-1, with 7 nucleotides matching TRBD1. The CDR3 runs to 15 residues. Germline V CDR1 and CDR2: SGHRS, YFSETQ. Trimming cost V 2 bases and J 1 base; bases outside gene matches: 5. CDR3 bases: TGCGCCAGCAGCTTCTGGACAGGTGGGAACACTGAAGCTTTCTTT. Its protein product is CASSFWTGGNTEAFF.

This clone was seen only a few times. The J gene is TRBJ2-7, the V gene TRBV19, with D tentatively TRBD1 or TRBD2 (5 bases each). This CDR3 contains 12 residues. CDR1 LNHDA and CDR2 SQIVND come from the germline V gene (reference sequence). With 3 bases removed from V and 6 bases from J, the gap between germline ends came to 9 bases. DNA for the CDR3: TGTGCCAGTAGTATCCGGGGCAGCGAGCAGTACTTC. This sequence encodes CASSIRGSEQYF.

The V and J genes are TRBV7-9 and TRBJ1-1; D is ambiguous. V lost 2 bases to trimming and J lost 6 bases, with 22 bases between them. Germline V gene lookup returns CDR1 SEHNR and CDR2 FQNEAQ (reference sequence). The CDR3 length is 17 residues. The CDR3 DNA reads as TGTGCCAGCAGCTTAAAAGTATTGTCGTCTGGGAGGCCTGAAGCTTTCTTT. It translates to CASSLKVLSSGRPEAFF.

The chain joins TRBV18 to TRBJ1-6; D ambiguous. Germline assignment: CDR1 KGHSH and CDR2 LQKENI. The V end lost 3 bases, the J end lost 5 bases, and 8 bases lay between the germline ends. The CDR3 extends over 14 amino acids. The CDR3 is CASSPRTDNSPLHF. For the CDR3, the DNA is TGTGCCAGCTCACCGAGGACGGATAATTCACCCCTCCACTTT.

This chain uses TRBV7-9 with TRBJ2-5, with no clear D. The V end was cut by 1 base, the J end by 5 bases, with 5 bases between. CDR1 and CDR2 from the germline V gene are SEHNR and FQNEAQ (reference sequence). The CDR3 contains 12 residues. CDR3: CASSLERETQYF. CDR3 nucleotide sequence: TGTGCCAGCAGCTTAGAAAGGGAGACCCAGTACTTC.

V gene TRBV5-1 combines with J gene TRBJ2-2; D perhaps matches TRBD1 (6 bases). CDR3 length equals 15 residues. Looked up from germline, CDR1 is SGHRS and CDR2 is YFSETQ. The germline V and J ends were trimmed by 5 bases and 0 bases, with 11 bases remaining between them. CDR3: CASSGGWSNTGELFF. The CDR3 DNA reads TGCGCCAGCAGTGGGGGCTGGTCGAACACCGGGGAGCTGTTTTTT. Complete variable domain (other parts from reference TRBV5-1 and TRBJ2-2): KAGVTQTPRYLIKTRGQQVTLSCSPISGHRSVSWYQQTPGQGLQFLFEYFSETQRNKGNFPGRFSGRQFSNSRSEMNVSTLELGDSALYLCASSGGWSNTGELFFGEGSRLTVL.

This chain uses TRBV11-2 with TRBJ2-7; D may match TRBD1 or TRBD2 (6 bases each). There are 13 residues in the CDR3. Between the trimmed V and J ends, which lost 7 bases and 5 bases, there was a span of 15 bases. Germline V gene sequence: CDR1 SGHAT, CDR2 FQNNGV. Written as DNA, the CDR3 is TGTGCCAGCACCCCGGCAGGGGAGGACGAGCAGTACTTC. Translating gives CASTPAGEDEQYF.